The clone carrying this T cell receptor beta chain occurred a few times. Its antigen is still unknown. The data stem from a study of human T cells and chemical hapten exposure. Overall study results and limits: Expanded TCRs made up significantly more big CDR3 similarity clusters than controls did. Sensitizing with DPC caused no change in TCRs above 1 in 1000 frequency.

Per germline, CDR1 SGDLS and CDR2 YYNGEE. There are 15 residues in the CDR3. V lost 0 bases to trimming and J lost 14 bases; unmatched junction nucleotides: 11. As handled by the study authors: TCR counts had a median of 95,638 per sample and spanned roughly 20,000 to 690,600. TCRdb reprocessed the RACE reads via MiXCR and lists one record per CDR3 protein. These V and J calls originate from TCRdb's pipeline instead of the authors' own analysis. This table holds some 150,000 distinct CDR3 sequences, 12% found once. Time point indicated: patch test 2, 6 weeks after DPC sensitization. Treatment specified: therapeutic diphenylcyclopropenone sensitization with weekly scalp DPC. Extraction of total RNA was performed on unfractionated whole blood.

The source was whole blood, collected in connection with sensitization to the hapten diphenylcyclopropenone (DPC). This TCR derives from a woman in her forties or fifties with alopecia areata. Some clones in this sample may be carry-over from other donors' samples. The rearrangement uses TRBV9 and TRBJ2-1; 10 bases agree with TRBD2. The CDR3 region has the DNA TGTGCCAGCAGCGTAGGGGTGACTAGCGGGTCCGTAGAGTTCTTC. Translation gives CASSVGVTSGSVEFF.